The rows below give T cell receptor beta chains drawn from one sample of a study of control samples from healthy donors and cancer patients. TCRdb's table, derived via immunoSEQ multiplex PCR, lists solely in-frame clones and lacks some. The data hold over 40,000 clones, with about nine tenths observed a single time. The sample taken for sequencing was PBMCs. These receptors came from a man aged 45-65 years with head and neck cancer. CDR3s include the opening cysteine and the closing phenylalanine or tryptophan. The order of the fields is D gene, V gene, CDR3 protein. The D gene is left open where the match is weak.

D: TRBD2
V: TRBV6-1
CDR3: CASSDTTSGSVNMETQYF

D: TRBD2
V: TRBV30
CDR3: CAWTSGGAGYGVTQYF

D: NA
V: TRBV18
CDR3: CASSPQSAEQYF

D: NA
V: TRBV28
CDR3: CASSLPVFEQYF

D: TRBD1
V: TRBV10-3
CDR3: CATESDRAYEQYF

D: NA
V: TRBV25-1
CDR3: CASSESGHITGELFF

D: NA
V: TRBV25-1
CDR3: CASSESGRVTSTDTQYF

D: TRBD1
V: TRBV5-1
CDR3: CASSPGTGMITGYTF

D: TRBD1
V: TRBV28
CDR3: CASSFDQGGSQPQHF

D: NA
V: TRBV29-1
CDR3: CSVERGVGANVLTF

D: TRBD1
V: TRBV15
CDR3: CATSRATGGDEKLFF

D: NA
V: TRBV19
CDR3: CASAGQGSSPLHF

D: NA
V: TRBV19
CDR3: CASRVRIGRAKLFF

D: TRBD2
V: TRBV7-2
CDR3: CASSSLAGVETQYF

D: TRBD1
V: TRBV12-5
CDR3: CASGLGDRDYEQYF

D: TRBD2
V: TRBV5-5
CDR3: CASSLGGRGQYF

D: NA
V: TRBV11-2
CDR3: CASSRTHPTNTGELFF

D: NA
V: TRBV7-9
CDR3: CASSLGGSGTDTQYF

D: NA
V: TRBV2
CDR3: CASSGNHIEAFF

D: NA
V: TRBV27
CDR3: CASSLQGYGYSDTQYF

D: TRBD1
V: TRBV23-1
CDR3: CASSQSPPGTDAQYGYTF

D: NA
V: TRBV27
CDR3: CASSLQGYGYSGTQYF

D: NA
V: TRBV7-2
CDR3: CASSPMLGDQPQHF

D: NA
V: TRBV27
CDR3: CASSLPGGLHTDTQYF